One sample yielded the 14 T cell receptor beta chains listed below, sequenced in a study of monozygotic twins with inflammatory bowel disease. TCRdb reanalyzed the 5' RACE reads and collapses them to one entry per CDR3 protein, without DNA. The table lists fewer than 550,000 distinct CDR3 sequences. Sequenced material: blood. These receptors were collected from a human donor with ulcerative colitis or Crohn's disease, or a healthy co-twin of an affected twin (not recorded which).

The chain carries TRBV7-9 and TRBJ2-5. The CDR3 has 14 amino acids. The V gene's germline CDR1 is SEHNR and CDR2 FQNEAQ (reference sequence). CDR3 amino acids: CASSLEVIQETQYF.

This rearrangement joins TRBV9 to TRBJ2-3; checking the TCRdb D call of TRBD2 is not possible without DNA. CDR1 is SGDLS and CDR2 is YYNGEE in the germline V gene. This CDR3 has 14 residues. The CDR3: CASSLRLAADTQYF.

This chain connects TRBV7-9 to TRBJ2-7; TCRdb returns TRBD1, unconfirmable since there is no DNA. This CDR3 has 14 amino acids. The germline V gene encodes CDR1 SEHNR and CDR2 FQNEAQ (reference sequence). Here the CDR3 reads CATVGTEIIYEQYF.

This chain uses TRBV20-1 with TRBJ2-7; TCRdb outputs TRBD1, but without DNA this stays unchecked. Germline loops: CDR1 DFQATT, CDR2 SNEGSKA (reference sequence). CDR3 length: 15 residues. This chain's CDR3 is CSARAADSLSYEQYF.

This chain connects TRBV6-6 to TRBJ1-6. This CDR3 spans 12 amino acids. The V gene's germline CDR1 is MNHNY and CDR2 SVGAGI (reference sequence). This CDR3 reads CASSSQNSPLHF.

The rearrangement uses TRBV20-1 and TRBJ2-1; TCRdb's assignment of TRBD2 cannot be checked, as there is no DNA. The CDR3 loop spans 17 amino acids. The germline V gene has CDR1 DFQATT and CDR2 SNEGSKA (reference sequence). This CDR3 reads CSARAIGGRGSYNEQFF.

The V gene is TRBV19, the J gene TRBJ1-2; TCRdb's D call, TRBD1, is unchecked because there is no DNA. Germline V gene sequence: CDR1 LNHDA, CDR2 SQIVND (reference sequence). This CDR3 contains 15 residues. This CDR3 is CASSFMGAQNYGYTF.

V is TRBV7-8 and J is TRBJ1-2. The CDR3 is made up of 12 amino acids. Germline V gene sequence: CDR1 SGHVS, CDR2 FQNEAQ. The CDR3 loop reads CASSLSGFGYTF.

The V gene is TRBV29-1, the J gene TRBJ2-1; the D gene TCRdb calls, TRBD1, cannot be checked with no DNA. The CDR3 runs to 16 residues. Germline V gene lookup returns CDR1 SQVTM and CDR2 ANQGSEA. The chain's CDR3 is CSVASWGASSYNEQFF.

The V gene is TRBV5-1, the J gene TRBJ2-2; the D gene TCRdb calls, TRBD1, cannot be checked with no DNA. From germline, CDR1 is SGHRS and CDR2 YFSETQ. The CDR3 runs to 18 residues. This CDR3 is CASSSAPGQGQNTGELFF.

The chain uses TRBV7-9 and TRBJ1-5. Germline V gives CDR1 SEHNR, CDR2 FQNEAQ (reference sequence). This CDR3 contains 12 residues. This chain's CDR3 is CASSRDDQPQHF.

The CDR3 protein is CASSATRSGAYNEQFF. The V and J genes are TRBV12-3 or TRBV12-4 and TRBJ2-1; the D gene TCRdb calls, TRBD2, cannot be checked with no DNA. This CDR3 region has 16 residues.

V gene TRBV12-3 or TRBV12-4 combines with J gene TRBJ2-7; TCRdb picks TRBD2, but there is no DNA to check that call. The CDR3 runs 15 residues. CDR3 protein: CASRGEGLAAYEQYF.

The chain employs TRBV6-1 and TRBJ1-5; TCRdb's D call, TRBD1, is unchecked because there is no DNA. Per germline, CDR1 MNHNS and CDR2 SASEGT. This CDR3 region has 14 residues. CDR3 region: CASSRQGDNQPQHF.